This T cell receptor (beta chain) was found in a study of blood T cell repertoires in COVID-19. The overall study: Sources were T cells, B-cell-depleted T cells, or PBMCs; the material itself was cDNA or gDNA.

Method: immunoSEQ multiplex PCR; TCRdb's copy keeps in-frame clones and lacks some. This table holds about 430,000 clones, roughly 88% found once. The CDR3 is 13 residues long. V shed 6 bases, J shed 4 bases, and the junction held 2 bases outside the gene matches. Looked up from germline, CDR1 is SQVTM and CDR2 is ANQGSEA. J is TRBJ2-1 and V is TRBV29-1; 11 nucleotides align to TRBD2. This receptor was identified in a woman between 18 and 30 years old who had been exposed to COVID-19. Material: PBMCs or T cells enriched from blood (not recorded which). The CDR3 reads CSVGTSGYNEQFF. CDR3 nucleotides: TGCAGCGTAGGGACTAGCGGATACAATGAGCAGTTCTTC.